This passage covers 4 T cell receptor beta chains from one sample sequenced in a study of blood T cell repertoires in COVID-19. The table came from immunoSEQ multiplex PCR; TCRdb's copy has only in-frame clones and leaves some out. Counted here are hundreds of thousands of clones, approximately 84% occurring once; the ten biggest clones make up approximately 8%. The sample taken for sequencing was peripheral blood. Source of these receptors: a woman at least 80 years old with acute or convalescent COVID-19.

V and J are TRBV7-2 and TRBJ1-3, with D possibly matching TRBD1 (5 bases). The CDR3 has 15 residues. From germline, CDR1 is SGHTA and CDR2 FQGNSA. V was pared by 5 bases and J by 0 bases, with 11 bases between. As DNA, the CDR3 is TGTGCCAGCAGCGCGCAGGGCCACTCTGGAAACACCATATATTTT. Its protein is CASSAQGHSGNTIYF.

The CDR3 reads CASSPVPGQGAYTEAFF. DNA of the CDR3: TGTGCCAGCAGCCCAGTCCCGGGACAGGGGGCGTACACTGAAGCTTTCTTT. The chain joins TRBV28 to TRBJ1-1; the match to TRBD1 covers 12 bases. Trimming at V came to 6 bases and at J to 3 bases, leaving 11 bases not matched to a gene. This CDR3 spans 17 amino acids. In germline, CDR1 is MDHEN, CDR2 SYDVKM.

V is TRBV15 and J is TRBJ1-6, with 7 bases aligning to TRBD1. J was trimmed by 10 bases and V by 4 bases; bases with no gene match: 13. In germline, CDR1 is LNHNV, CDR2 YYDKDF (reference sequence). The CDR3 consists of 16 residues. CDR3 DNA sequence: TGTGCCACCAGCACCGCACTTCCAGGGGGTGGCTCACCCCTCCACTTT. It translates to CATSTALPGGGSPLHF. The entire variable domain, with the rest obtained from reference TRBV15 and TRBJ1-6, is as follows: DAMVIQNPRYQVTQFGKPVTLSCSQTLNHNVMYWYQQKSSQAPKLLFHYYDKDFNNEADTPDNFQSRRPNTSFCFLDIRSPGLGDTAMYLCATSTALPGGGSPLHFGNGTRLTVT.

The rearrangement uses TRBV6-4 and TRBJ2-2, with D unresolved. Germline lookup yields CDR1 MRHNA and CDR2 SNTAGT. This CDR3 is built from 13 residues. The ends were cut back, 6 bases at V and 0 bases at J, with 5 bases in the middle. As DNA, the CDR3 is TGTGCCAGCAGACACACGAACACCGGGGAGCTGTTTTTT. As protein: CASRHTNTGELFF.